The 14 T cell receptor beta chains presented below share a single source sample, sequenced in a study of regulatory T cells in long-lasting Graves disease (TCRdb year 2021). The sample's time point label, in plain terms: newly diagnosed GD, antithyroid drugs for less than 3 months. For both TCR sequencing and RNA sequencing, RNA was extracted from PBMCs in TRIzol. The receptor library was made with multiplex PCR. The instrument was an Illumina HiSeq 4000. iRepertoire HTBI primers and Arm-PCR amplification of CDR3 regions were used to construct TCR beta libraries. TCRdb's own reprocessing of the public reads used fastp at Q25 and MiXCR and kept productive beta chains. Merged by CDR3 protein, the rows form single entries marked with the most common genes and DNA. In this sample the table shows about 620,000 distinct CDR3 sequences, 15% to 20% of which occur a single time. The ten top clones hold around 18% of the sample.

The data were also submitted as part of a second study, on T cells in Graves' hyperthyroidism and ophthalmopathy.

Sequencing used peripheral blood mononuclear cells (PBMCs), obtained at new diagnosis, from a patient treated with antithyroid drugs. The source of these receptors is a woman in her thirties with Graves disease. Donor details come from another sample of the same person, matched by shared clones.

This chain connects TRBV30 to TRBJ2-2, with 13 nucleotides matching TRBD2. The germline V gene encodes CDR1 GTSNPN and CDR2 SVGIG (reference sequence). The CDR3 loop spans 17 amino acids. Trimming at V came to 4 bases and at J to 2 bases, leaving 7 bases not matched to a gene. In nucleotides, the CDR3 is TGTGCCTGGACCGGGACTAGCGGGATCATTAACACCGGGGAGCTGTTTTTT. This encodes CAWTGTSGIINTGELFF.

This clonotype was seen ten or more times. The chain couples TRBV2 to TRBJ2-2, with TRBD2 matching over 8 bases. J was trimmed by 3 bases and V by 5 bases; bases with no gene match: 20. CDR3 length: 20 amino acids. From germline, CDR1 is SNHLY and CDR2 FYNNEI. The CDR3 is CASSSYPGAGEGVDTGELFF. In DNA, the CDR3 is TGTGCCAGCAGTTCCTACCCCGGAGCGGGAGAGGGGGTGGACACCGGGGAGCTGTTTTTT.

In this sample, this clonotype turned up many times. This chain uses TRBV12-3 or TRBV12-4 with TRBJ2-3; weak D call: TRBD2 (5 bases). This CDR3 has 14 amino acids. V was cut by 3 bases and J by 2 bases, with 9 bases left in between. The CDR3 DNA reads TGTGCCAGCAGTTTCGCGGGCCACACAGATACGCAGTATTTT. It codes for CASSFAGHTDTQYF.

In its sample, this clonotype was seen many times. The gene calls are TRBV30 and TRBJ2-5, with TRBD1 identical over 8 bases. V shed 5 bases and J 3 bases; nucleotides not matched to a gene: 11. Looked up from germline, CDR1 is GTSNPN and CDR2 is SVGIG (reference sequence). CDR3 length: 15 amino acids. CDR3 sequence reads: CAWAGGATGKETQYF. For the CDR3, the DNA is TGTGCCTGGGCAGGGGGCGCCACTGGAAAAGAGACCCAGTACTTC.

This clonotype was counted many times. The chain has TRBV5-1 and TRBJ2-7, with 7 bases that match TRBD2. Germline loops: CDR1 SGHRS, CDR2 YFSETQ. The CDR3 has 13 amino acids. V lost 4 bases, J lost 7 bases, and 8 bases stayed unmatched. CDR3 DNA sequence: TGCGCCAGCAGCGATGGCGGGAGAGGTGAGCAGTACTTC. The encoded protein is CASSDGGRGEQYF.

The V gene is TRBV12-3 or TRBV12-4, the J gene TRBJ2-1, with 10 bases fitting TRBD1. There are 13 residues in the CDR3. J gave up 11 bases and V 6 bases, and 7 bases lay outside the gene matches. The CDR3 loop reads CASRPGTGVKQFF. In DNA form, the CDR3 reads TGTGCCAGCAGACCCGGGACAGGGGTTAAGCAGTTCTTC.

This clonotype was detected many times. The chain joins TRBV2 to TRBJ1-2; TRBD1 is a possible D gene (5 bases). This CDR3 is 13 amino acids long. Germline-derived CDR1 and CDR2 are SNHLY and FYNNEI. V shed 2 bases and J shed 4 bases, with 8 bases lying between them. The CDR3 spells CASSEQGPYGYTF. The CDR3, as DNA: TGTGCCAGCAGTGAACAGGGTCCCTATGGCTACACCTTC.

This sequence joins TRBV7-9 and TRBJ2-4; no clear D. The CDR3 is made up of 17 amino acids. Trimming took 2 bases from V and 0 from J, leaving 14 bases between them. Germline-derived CDR1 and CDR2 are SEHNR and FQNEAQ (reference sequence). This chain's CDR3 is CASSLTRWNLAKNIQYF. CDR3 DNA: TGTGCCAGCAGCTTAACCCGATGGAACTTAGCCAAAAACATTCAGTACTTC. The full variable domain, completed using reference TRBV7-9 and TRBJ2-4, is DTGVSQNPRHKITKRGQNVTFRCDPISEHNRLYWYRQTLGQGPEFLTYFQNEAQLEKSRLLSDRFSAERPKGSFSTLEIQRTEQGDSAMYLCASSLTRWNLAKNIQYFGAGTRLSVL.

This chain links TRBV19 with TRBJ2-1; no reliable D call. Trimming removed 5 bases from V and 5 bases from J, with 13 bases in between. Germline CDR1 and CDR2: LNHDA and SQIVND (reference sequence). The CDR3 extends over 14 amino acids. This CDR3 reads CASSPQPGHNEQFF. CDR3 DNA sequence: TGTGCCAGTAGTCCCCAGCCGGGTCACAATGAGCAGTTCTTC.

This clonotype appeared many times. The chain recombines TRBV28 with TRBJ1-5; the D gene is possibly TRBD1 (6 bases). Germline V gene data show CDR1 as MDHEN and CDR2 as SYDVKM. V lost 9 bases and J 0 bases, leaving 12 bases between the germline ends. CDR3 size: 14 residues. The CDR3 nucleotides read TGTGCCAGTACTAGGGGGGATAGCAATCAGCCCCAGCATTTT. It translates to CASTRGDSNQPQHF.

This clonotype was picked up many times. The chain combines TRBV5-1 with TRBJ1-1, with TRBD1 as a possible D gene (5 bases). In germline, CDR1 is SGHRS, CDR2 YFSETQ. V was cut by 4 bases and J by 4 bases, with 14 bases left in between. CDR3 length: 14 amino acids. The DNA of the CDR3 is TGCGCCAGCAGCCCACCTGGACAAGCCACTGAAGCTTTCTTT. Its translation is CASSPPGQATEAFF.

This clonotype was seen many times. The chain has TRBV2 and TRBJ2-7, with D maybe TRBD1 (6 bases). V lost 3 bases, J lost 0 bases, and 15 bases lay in between. The germline V gene has CDR1 SNHLY and CDR2 FYNNEI. The CDR3 is made up of 16 amino acids. The CDR3 sequence: CASSEGAGLSSYEQYF. The DNA for the CDR3 is TGTGCCAGCAGTGAGGGGGCAGGGCTAAGCTCCTACGAGCAGTACTTC.

This clonotype was seen ten or more times. The chain carries TRBV18 and TRBJ2-1; TRBD1 agrees at 9 bases. Trimming took 5 bases from V and 7 from J; bases not matched to a gene: 3. This CDR3 region has 13 residues. Germline V lookup: CDR1 KGHSH, CDR2 LQKENI. The CDR3 loop reads CASSAGTGNEQFF. In DNA, the CDR3 is TGTGCCAGCTCAGCCGGGACAGGGAATGAGCAGTTCTTC.

This clonotype was picked up a small number of times. This chain joins TRBV20-1 and TRBJ1-5; D unresolved. This CDR3 region has 15 residues. V lost 6 bases, J lost 2 bases, and 17 bases lay in between. Germline CDR1 is DFQATT and CDR2 is SNEGSKA (reference sequence). Here the CDR3 reads CSAKGLYGGNQPQHF. The CDR3 DNA reads as TGCAGTGCCAAAGGTCTGTATGGTGGCAATCAGCCCCAGCATTTT.